The 3 T cell receptor beta chains in this list originate from one sample, sequenced in a study of identifying expanded T cells in peripheral blood. Sequenced by immunoSEQ multiplex PCR; TCRdb stores in-frame clones only, minus some. This table has some 120,000 clones, 84% appearing once. What was sequenced was blood. The receptors here all came from a person aged 18 to 70 in good health.

The rearrangement links TRBV11-2 to TRBJ1-1; D not resolved. Germline V gene data show CDR1 as SGHAT and CDR2 as FQNNGV. V lost 0 bases, J lost 10 bases, and 15 bases lay in between. This CDR3 is built from 14 residues. The CDR3, as DNA: TGTGCCAGCAGCTTAGATAATTTGGCAGTTTCAGCTTTCTTT. Translated, it gives CASSLDNLAVSAFF.

This clone was recorded a few times. The chain combines TRBV18 with TRBJ1-1; D is ambiguous. There are 12 residues in the CDR3. V dropped 2 bases and J dropped 11 bases, with 12 bases sitting between them. Germline CDR1 reads KGHSH; CDR2 reads LQKENI. The chain's CDR3 is CASSPETSGAFF. The DNA of the CDR3 is TGTGCCAGCTCACCAGAGACTTCGGGTGCTTTCTTT.

The chain is built from TRBV29-1 and TRBJ1-1, with unresolved D. This CDR3 spans 11 amino acids. The germline CDR1 and CDR2 sequences are SQVTM and ANQGSEA. Trimming took 6 bases from V and 3 from J, leaving 8 bases between them. This chain's CDR3 is CSVWADTEAFF. The CDR3 DNA is TGCAGCGTCTGGGCGGACACTGAAGCTTTCTTT.